Many counts were recorded for the clone carrying this T cell receptor (beta chain). The antigen is not known. This sample was included in a study of response to subunit inactivated influenza vaccine. Study conclusions and caveats: With each seasonal influenza vaccination, the authors suggested, few new T cells are recruited.

The CDR3 runs 16 residues. V was cut by 2 bases and J by 0 bases, with 11 bases left in between. Looked up from germline, CDR1 is KGHSH and CDR2 is LQKENI. TCRdb processed the RT-PCR reads anew with MiXCR; each CDR3 protein has one entry. Of roughly 700,000 distinct CDR3 sequences in the sample, over 11% were seen once. V is TRBV18 and J is TRBJ1-3; D remains unclear. This sequence was found in a man aged 45 to 65 who received an inactivated influenza vaccine. Specimen: PBMCs from blood, collected 14 to 15 days before vaccination. CDR3 sequence (DNA): TGTGCCAGCTCACCAACTCTCTCCGCCTCTGGAAACACCATATATTTT. Amino acid sequence: CASSPTLSASGNTIYF.